The 14 T cell receptor beta chains reported below all come from one sample, sequenced in a study of regulatory T cells in long-lasting Graves disease. CDR3-region Arm-PCR and iRepertoire HTBI primers produced the TCR beta libraries. TCRdb recomputed calls from the multiplex PCR reads with MiXCR, one row per CDR3 protein. Of about 560,000 distinct CDR3 sequences listed, roughly a sixth were seen once; the top ten hold 9.5% to 15%. Noted time point: newly diagnosed GD, antithyroid drugs for less than 3 months. PBMC RNA was the source of the TCR library. These data are also associated with another study on T cells in Graves' hyperthyroidism and ophthalmopathy.

The sample in question was peripheral blood mononuclear cells (PBMCs), obtained at new diagnosis, from a patient treated with antithyroid drugs. The receptor source for this set is a man younger than 35 with Graves disease.

This clonotype was counted between two and nine times. The V call is TRBV13, the J call TRBJ2-7, with D possibly being TRBD2 (6 bases). The germline V gene has CDR1 PRHDT and CDR2 FYEKMQ (reference sequence). This CDR3 is built from 13 residues. V was clipped by 7 bases and J by 4 bases, with 14 bases between them. CDR3 DNA sequence: TGTGCCAGCACCCGAAGTCGGGGGTACGAGCAGTACTTC. Protein: CASTRSRGYEQYF. Based on the CDR3 plus reference TRBV13 and TRBJ2-7, the full variable domain is AAGVIQSPRHLIKEKRETATLKCYPIPRHDTVYWYQQGPGQDPQFLISFYEKMQSDKGSIPDRFSAQQFSDYHSELNMSSLELGDSALYFCASTRSRGYEQYFGPGTRLTVT.

This clonotype was seen many times. This CDR3 reads CASSGGLADHSPYEQYF. The CDR3 region has the DNA TGTGCCAGCAGTGGAGGACTAGCGGATCACTCACCCTACGAGCAGTACTTC. This rearrangement joins TRBV2 to TRBJ2-7, with 10 bases identical to TRBD2. V shed 4 bases and J 2 bases; nucleotides not matched to a gene: 11. The length of the CDR3 is 17 residues. Germline values: CDR1 SNHLY, CDR2 FYNNEI.

The J gene is TRBJ1-1, the V gene TRBV12-3 or TRBV12-4; D is ambiguous. V lost 4 bases and J 1 base, leaving 10 bases between the germline ends. This CDR3 spans 14 amino acids. CDR3 DNA sequence: TGTGCCAGCAGTTATATAGGGCGGAACACTGAAGCTTTCTTT. Translating it yields CASSYIGRNTEAFF.

J is TRBJ2-3 and V is TRBV5-4; 8 bases fit TRBD2. Trimming cost V 1 base and J 5 bases; bases outside gene matches: 3. CDR3 length equals 14 residues. Germline V gene lookup returns CDR1 SGHNT and CDR2 YYREEE (reference sequence). CDR3 DNA sequence: TGTGCCAGCAGCTTGTCGGGGGGGAGAGATACGCAGTATTTT. Protein sequence: CASSLSGGRDTQYF.

This clonotype turned up a few times. The chain couples TRBV18 to TRBJ2-1; D gene unclear. The V gene's germline CDR1 is KGHSH and CDR2 LQKENI. Trimming pared 8 bases from V and 0 bases from J, leaving 11 bases between. The CDR3 loop spans 14 amino acids. This chain's CDR3 is CASPLNSSYNEQFF. CDR3 nucleotides: TGTGCCAGCCCACTGAATAGCTCCTACAATGAGCAGTTCTTC.

V gene TRBV3-1 combines with J gene TRBJ2-4, with TRBD2 matching over 14 bases. The ends lost 4 bases at V and 8 bases at J; junction bases unmatched: 7. Per germline, CDR1 LGHDT and CDR2 YNNKEL (reference sequence). The CDR3 extends over 16 amino acids. CDR3 sequence reads: CASSPGTSGRVDIQYF. CDR3 bases: TGTGCCAGCAGCCCCGGGACTAGCGGGAGAGTCGACATTCAGTACTTC.

Remarks on this clonotype: One end of the junction does not line up with germline, which may come from a read error. V and J are TRBV6-2 or TRBV6-3 and TRBJ2-1; a weak D match, TRBD2 (5 bases). CDR1 is MNHEY and CDR2 is SVGEGT in the germline V gene. The CDR3 length is 15 residues. The CDR3 here is CASSDPGPRANEQFF. DNA of the CDR3: TGCGCCAGCAGTGACCCCGGACCGCGGGCCAATGAGCAGTTCTTC.

In its sample, this clonotype was seen many times. V and J are TRBV2 and TRBJ2-7, with D possibly TRBD2 on 5 matching bases. Germline values: CDR1 SNHLY, CDR2 FYNNEI. CDR3 length: 15 residues. Trimming shortened V by 3 bases and J by 0 bases, and 12 bases separated the two germline ends. The CDR3: CASSDAEDPSYEQYF. CDR3 DNA sequence: TGTGCCAGCAGTGATGCGGAGGACCCCTCCTACGAGCAGTACTTC.

This chain links TRBV20-1 with TRBJ2-7; 11 bases are a match to TRBD2. V was clipped by 2 bases and J by 2 bases; unmatched bases: 5. Germline values: CDR1 DFQATT, CDR2 SNEGSKA (reference sequence). The CDR3 is made up of 15 amino acids. This chain's CDR3 is CSARLNSGRAYEQYF. CDR3 in DNA: TGCAGTGCTAGACTGAATAGCGGGAGGGCCTACGAGCAGTACTTC.

In its sample, this clonotype was seen many times. The rearrangement links TRBV27 to TRBJ1-1; a weak D match, TRBD1 (6 bases). The germline CDR1 and CDR2 sequences are MNHEY and SMNVEV (reference sequence). Trimming left V 6 bases short and J 1 base short, with 9 bases between. The CDR3 length is 13 residues. The CDR3 protein is CASSLQGNTEAFF. The CDR3 DNA sequence: TGTGCCAGCAGCTTACAGGGGAACACTGAAGCTTTCTTT.

This clonotype was recorded only once. This may come from a read error, since a much larger clone is one base off. This chain links TRBV12-3 or TRBV12-4 with TRBJ2-1; no clear D. The V and J ends lost 3 bases and 15 bases respectively, with 12 bases between them. This CDR3 contains 11 residues. The chain's CDR3 is CASSLFQSLFF. Written as DNA, the CDR3 is TGTGCCAGCAGTTTGTTCCAGAGCTTGTTCTTC.

The V and J genes are TRBV7-9 and TRBJ1-4; 9 bases agree with TRBD1. CDR3 length equals 15 residues. From germline, CDR1 is SEHNR and CDR2 FQNEAQ (reference sequence). J was trimmed by 5 bases and V by 1 base; bases with no gene match: 2. CDR3 loop: CASSLGQGGNEKLFF. The CDR3 DNA sequence: TGTGCCAGCAGCTTAGGACAGGGGGGAAATGAAAAACTGTTTTTT.

As concerns this clonotype: A junction boundary mismatches the germline segment, possibly from a read error. The chain joins TRBV28 to TRBJ2-3, with 11 bases fitting TRBD2. Germline V gene data show CDR1 as MDHEN and CDR2 as SYDVKM. This CDR3 contains 15 residues. The CDR3 DNA follows: TGTGCCGGCAGTTCATGGACTAGCGGGACAGATACGCAGTATTTT. The encoded protein is CAGSSWTSGTDTQYF.

In regard to this clonotype: A read error is likely, as this CDR3 ends without the conserved phenylalanine or tryptophan. Because the CDR3's place on the DNA is in doubt, the DNA is left out and the CDR3 is given as listed by TCRdb. V usage is TRBV5-5 and J usage is TRBJ2-1; the DNA was not used to check the table's D call, TRBD2. Germline CDR1 reads SGHKS; CDR2 reads YYEKEE (reference sequence). The CDR3 numbers 13 amino acids, ends counted. The CDR3 reads CASSLATSGSLRS.